The 14 T cell receptor beta chains in this list originate from one sample, sequenced in a study of technical replicates of blood from several donors. TCRdb's copy holds only in-frame clones and misses some; the assay was immunoSEQ multiplex PCR. The sample holds about 70,000 clones; roughly 96% are singletons and the top ten take approximately 0.2%. The sequenced sample was T cells isolated from PBMCs. All receptors derive from a human donor in good health.

This CDR3 is CASSSPLSGVCFF. The CDR3 DNA reads TGTGCCAGCAGCTCGCCTCTCTCCGGTGTTTGTTTCTTT. V gene TRBV13 combines with J gene TRBJ1-1; D gene uncertain. CDR1 is PRHDT, CDR2 FYEKMQ, per germline (reference sequence). The CDR3 runs 13 residues. V lost 4 bases, J lost 13 bases, and 19 bases lay in between. Based on the CDR3 plus reference TRBV13 and TRBJ1-1, the full variable domain is AAGVIQSPRHLIKEKRETATLKCYPIPRHDTVYWYQQGPGQDPQFLISFYEKMQSDKGSIPDRFSAQQFSDYHSELNMSSLELGDSALYFCASSSPLSGVCFFGQGTRLTVV.

This sequence joins TRBV10-2 and TRBJ1-3; D gene uncertain. The CDR3 is 16 amino acids. CDR1 is WSHSY and CDR2 is SAAADI in the germline V gene. V lost 6 bases to trimming and J lost 0 bases, with 15 bases between them. CDR3: CASSLLGGYSGNTIYF. The DNA for the CDR3 is TGCGCCAGCAGCCTACTAGGAGGATACTCTGGAAACACCATATATTTT.

The CDR3 here is CASSLNYEQYF. In DNA, the CDR3 is TGTGCCAGCAGTTTAAACTACGAGCAGTACTTC. V and J are TRBV6-6 and TRBJ2-7; D unclear. V lost 4 bases to trimming and J lost 3 bases, with 4 bases between them. The CDR3 extends over 11 amino acids. Germline CDR1 and CDR2: MNHNY and SVGAGI (reference sequence).

The V and J genes are TRBV25-1 and TRBJ2-6; D remains ambiguous. The length of the CDR3 is 16 residues. The germline V gene has CDR1 MGHDK and CDR2 SYGVNS. V shed 3 bases and J shed 6 bases, with 15 bases lying between them. CDR3 sequence reads: CASSDHSIPMANVLTF. The CDR3 bases are TGTGCCAGCAGTGACCACTCGATCCCTATGGCCAACGTCCTGACTTTC.

The sample holds one count of this clone. The chain links TRBV7-9 to TRBJ2-3; 7 bases match TRBD1. CDR3 length: 18 amino acids. The germline gives CDR1 SEHNR, CDR2 FQNEAQ (reference sequence). Losses at the gene ends were 3 bases for V and 2 bases for J; bases not matched to a gene: 14. CDR3 amino acids: CASSFLVRLGQYTDTQYF. CDR3 DNA: TGTGCCAGCAGCTTTTTAGTCCGCTTGGGACAGTACACAGATACGCAGTATTTT.

The rearrangement uses TRBV7-9 and TRBJ2-2, with D perhaps matching TRBD2 (5 bases). Germline CDR1 reads SEHNR; CDR2 reads FQNEAQ (reference sequence). This CDR3 has 16 residues. The V end was cut by 1 base, the J end by 9 bases, with 18 bases between. Here the CDR3 reads CASSLGSEGRGRELFF. DNA for the CDR3: TGTGCCAGCAGCTTAGGTTCTGAAGGTCGGGGAAGGGAGCTGTTTTTT.

V and J are TRBV7-9 and TRBJ2-3; 8 nucleotides align to TRBD1. CDR1 and CDR2 (germline): SEHNR, FQNEAQ (reference sequence). This CDR3 region has 15 residues. The junction had 12 bases not matched to a gene; V was cut back by 7 bases and J by 6 bases. CDR3 bases: TGTGCCAGCACAGGTGGACAGGGCCGAACGGATACGCAGTATTTT. Amino acids: CASTGGQGRTDTQYF.

The chain has TRBV6-5 and TRBJ1-5; D is uncertain. The CDR3 contains 12 residues. The V and J ends lost 4 bases and 3 bases respectively, with 4 bases between them. The germline V gene has CDR1 MNHEY and CDR2 SVGAGI. In DNA, the CDR3 is TGTGCCAGCAGTTCAAACAATCAGCCCCAGCATTTT. Its translation is CASSSNNQPQHF.

The chain joins TRBV7-3 to TRBJ1-5, with D possibly TRBD1 on 5 matching bases. CDR1 SGHTA and CDR2 FQGTGA come from the germline V gene. Trimming removed 1 base from V and 4 bases from J, with 11 bases in between. The CDR3 is 15 residues long. The CDR3 loop reads CASSLNGASNQPQHF. CDR3 DNA sequence: TGTGCCAGCAGCTTAAATGGGGCTAGTAATCAGCCCCAGCATTTT.

The rearrangement uses TRBV11-3 and TRBJ1-2; unclear D gene. The CDR3 runs 14 residues. Trimming took off 5 bases at V and 0 bases at J, with 10 bases between the two ends. Germline CDR1 SGHNT, CDR2 YENEEA. CDR3 loop: CASSGAGANYGYTF. The CDR3 DNA sequence: TGTGCCAGCAGCGGCGCGGGAGCTAACTATGGCTACACCTTC. Together with reference TRBV11-3 and TRBJ1-2, the CDR3 gives the full variable domain: EAGVVQSPRYKIIEKKQPVAFWCNPISGHNTLYWYLQNLGQGPELLIRYENEEAVDDSQLPKDRFSAERLKGVDSTLKIQPAELGDSAVYLCASSGAGANYGYTFGSGTRLTVV.

V is TRBV5-1 and J is TRBJ2-7; 11 positions agree with TRBD1. The CDR3 sequence is 16 residues long. V was pared by 4 bases and J by 2 bases, with 8 bases of the junction left unmatched. The germline V gene encodes CDR1 SGHRS and CDR2 YFSETQ. Here the CDR3 DNA reads TGCGCCAGCAGCCCCATTCCGGGACAGGGGGCCTACGAGCAGTACTTC. Protein: CASSPIPGQGAYEQYF.

V is TRBV6-6 and J is TRBJ1-2, with D uncertain. The CDR3 is made up of 12 amino acids. V lost 11 bases to trimming and J lost 0 bases, with 10 bases between them. Germline lookup yields CDR1 MNHNY and CDR2 SVGAGI (reference sequence). CDR3 sequence: CASGGANYGYTF. DNA of the CDR3: TGTGCCTCCGGCGGGGCTAACTATGGCTACACCTTC.

The J gene is TRBJ2-2, the V gene TRBV9, with 10 positions matching TRBD1. The germline V gene has CDR1 SGDLS and CDR2 YYNGEE. V was clipped by 4 bases and J by 4 bases; unmatched bases: 7. This CDR3 is 16 amino acids long. Here the CDR3 reads CASSKSGQGGTGELFF. The DNA of the CDR3 is TGTGCCAGCAGCAAAAGTGGACAGGGGGGCACCGGGGAGCTGTTTTTT.

The chain employs TRBV11-3 and TRBJ1-6, with D unclear. CDR1 is SGHNT, CDR2 YENEEA, per germline. V was clipped by 1 base and J by 7 bases, with 11 bases between them. The CDR3 covers 15 residues. CDR3 coding DNA: TGTGCCAGCAGCTTAGGCGGAGGGAGCAATTCACCCCTCCACTTT. Protein sequence: CASSLGGGSNSPLHF.